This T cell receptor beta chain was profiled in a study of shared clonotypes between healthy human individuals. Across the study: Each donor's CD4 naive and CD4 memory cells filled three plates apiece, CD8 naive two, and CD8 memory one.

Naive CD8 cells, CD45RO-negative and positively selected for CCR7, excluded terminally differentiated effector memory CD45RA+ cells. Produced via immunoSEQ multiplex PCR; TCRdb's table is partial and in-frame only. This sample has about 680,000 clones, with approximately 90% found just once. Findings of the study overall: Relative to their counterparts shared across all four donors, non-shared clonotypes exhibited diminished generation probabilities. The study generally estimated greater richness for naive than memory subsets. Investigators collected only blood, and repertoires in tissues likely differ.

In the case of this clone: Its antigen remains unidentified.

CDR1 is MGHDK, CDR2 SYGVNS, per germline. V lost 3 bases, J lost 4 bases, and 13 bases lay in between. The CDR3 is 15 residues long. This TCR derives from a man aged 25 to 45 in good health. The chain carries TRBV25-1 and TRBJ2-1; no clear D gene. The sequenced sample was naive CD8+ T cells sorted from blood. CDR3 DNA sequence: TGTGCCAGCAGTGAGTCCGGAATGGCTTACAATGAGCAGTTCTTC. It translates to CASSESGMAYNEQFF.